Following are 2 T cell receptor beta chains from one sample sequenced in a study of blood T cell repertoires in COVID-19. The data were produced by immunoSEQ multiplex PCR, yet TCRdb's version contains in-frame clones alone and is incomplete. The repertoire holds about 100,000 clones, with 88% as singletons. Sequencing used peripheral blood. These receptors were obtained from an elderly man with acute or convalescent COVID-19.

V and J are TRBV5-1 and TRBJ1-3; weak D call: TRBD1 (6 bases). CDR3 length: 15 residues. CDR1 SGHRS and CDR2 YFSETQ come from the germline V gene. Trimming removed 2 bases from V and 0 bases from J, with 9 bases in between. The CDR3 region has the DNA TGCGCCAGCAGCTTCGGGACACCCTCTGGAAACACCATATATTTT. Its translation is CASSFGTPSGNTIYF. The full variable domain, in which reference TRBV5-1 and TRBJ1-3 provide the parts outside the CDR3, is KAGVTQTPRYLIKTRGQQVTLSCSPISGHRSVSWYQQTPGQGLQFLFEYFSETQRNKGNFPGRFSGRQFSNSRSEMNVSTLELGDSALYLCASSFGTPSGNTIYFGEGSWLTVV.

The chain couples TRBV4-1 to TRBJ2-1; TRBD2 matches 8 bases. This CDR3 is built from 15 residues. Unmatched junction bases numbered 9, after V lost 3 bases and J lost 8 bases. CDR1 MGHRA and CDR2 YSYEKL come from the germline V gene. The CDR3 bases are TGCGCCAGCAGCCAGCAGGTAGCGGGAAGCGATGAGCAGTTCTTC. Amino acids: CASSQQVAGSDEQFF.